This TCR beta chain was observed in a study of vaccination effects on CD4 cells after COVID-19. Overall study: Vaccine administered to participants consisted of two doses of either BNT162b2 or mRNA-1273.

Using viral peptide pools, the ViraFEST assay grew out antigen-specific CD4+ T cells prior to sequencing. After around 10 days in culture, the CD4+ T cells were isolated. The study found no prior SARS-CoV-2 infection in the vaccine recipients, who tested negative for nucleocapsid antibodies. Worth noting for this clone: Its antigen is unknown.

This CDR3 is 16 amino acids long. Germline V lookup: CDR1 SGDLS, CDR2 YYNGEE. Trimming at V came to 2 bases and at J to 0 bases, leaving 3 bases not matched to a gene. Assay: immunoSEQ multiplex PCR; the TCRdb copy retains only in-frame clones and omits some. The sample has under 70,000 clones, approximately 71% seen once. General study points: Marked clonal contraction of infection- and vaccine-induced clones was seen late after vaccination. Researchers report that only 1 of 255 vaccine-induced clones in healthy vaccinees cross-reacted with common cold coronaviruses.

This TCR came from a human donor who received a COVID-19 vaccine. The specimen comprised CD4+ T cells from PBMCs cultured with HCoV-OC43 spike peptides, sampled before COVID-19 vaccination. As for subset: HCoV-OC43 spike overlapping peptide pool stimulation. V usage is TRBV9 and J usage is TRBJ2-2, with 8 nucleotides matching TRBD2. The CDR3 sequence is CASSVGGGTNTGELFF. CDR3 bases: TGTGCCAGCAGCGTCGGCGGGGGGACGAACACCGGGGAGCTGTTTTTT.